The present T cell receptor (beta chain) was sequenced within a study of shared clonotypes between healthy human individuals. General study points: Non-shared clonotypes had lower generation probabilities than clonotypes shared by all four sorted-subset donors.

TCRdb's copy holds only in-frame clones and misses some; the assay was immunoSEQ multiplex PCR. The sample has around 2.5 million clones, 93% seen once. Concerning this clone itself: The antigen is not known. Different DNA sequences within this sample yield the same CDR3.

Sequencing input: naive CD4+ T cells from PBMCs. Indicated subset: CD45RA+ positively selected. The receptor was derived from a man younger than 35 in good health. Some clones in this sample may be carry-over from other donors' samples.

CDR3 nucleotide sequence: TGTGCCAGCAAGGGGACTTACGAGCAGTACTTC. Translated, it gives CASKGTYEQYF. The genes are TRBV28 and TRBJ2-7, with a weak D call TRBD2 (6 bases). The V gene lost 7 bases and the J gene lost 4 bases, with 8 bases spanning the gap. CDR1 MDHEN and CDR2 SYDVKM come from the germline V gene. This CDR3 contains 11 residues.